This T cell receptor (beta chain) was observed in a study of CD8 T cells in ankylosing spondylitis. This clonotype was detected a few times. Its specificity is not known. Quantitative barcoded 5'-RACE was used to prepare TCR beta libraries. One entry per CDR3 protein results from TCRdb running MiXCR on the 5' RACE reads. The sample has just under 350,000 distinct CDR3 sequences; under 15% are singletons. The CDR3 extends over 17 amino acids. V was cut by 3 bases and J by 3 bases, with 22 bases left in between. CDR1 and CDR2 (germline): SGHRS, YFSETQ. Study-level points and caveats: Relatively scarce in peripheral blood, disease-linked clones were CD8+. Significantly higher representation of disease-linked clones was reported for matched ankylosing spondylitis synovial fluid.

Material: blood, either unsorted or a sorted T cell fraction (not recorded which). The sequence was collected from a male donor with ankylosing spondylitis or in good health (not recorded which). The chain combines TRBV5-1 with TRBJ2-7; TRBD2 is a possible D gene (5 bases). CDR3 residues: CASSSTKDGKRVYEQYF. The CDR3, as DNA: TGCGCCAGCAGCTCAACAAAGGACGGAAAGAGGGTCTACGAGCAGTACTTC.